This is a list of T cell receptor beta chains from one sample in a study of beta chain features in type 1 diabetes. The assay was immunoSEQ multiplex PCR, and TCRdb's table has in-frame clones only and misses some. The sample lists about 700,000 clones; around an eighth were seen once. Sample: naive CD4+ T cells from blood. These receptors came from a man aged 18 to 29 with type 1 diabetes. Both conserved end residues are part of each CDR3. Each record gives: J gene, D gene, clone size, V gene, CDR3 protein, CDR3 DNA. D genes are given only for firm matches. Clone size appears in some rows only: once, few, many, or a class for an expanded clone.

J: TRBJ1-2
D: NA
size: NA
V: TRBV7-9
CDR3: CASNSLGVGPNYGYTF
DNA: TGTGCCAGCAACTCACTCGGGGTAGGGCCGAACTATGGCTACACCTTC

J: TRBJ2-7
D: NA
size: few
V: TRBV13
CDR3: CASSRNRAQGFYEQYF
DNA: TGTGCCAGCAGCCGTAACAGGGCGCAAGGTTTCTACGAGCAGTACTTC

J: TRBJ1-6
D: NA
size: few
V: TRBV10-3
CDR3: CAISPVEDNSPLHF
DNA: TGTGCCATCAGCCCCGTTGAGGATAATTCACCCCTCCACTTT

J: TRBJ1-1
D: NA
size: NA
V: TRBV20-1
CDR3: CSANRATEAFF
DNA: TGCAGTGCTAATAGGGCCACTGAAGCTTTCTTT

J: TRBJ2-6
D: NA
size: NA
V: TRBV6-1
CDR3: CAISEDPLGSGANVLTF
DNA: TGTGCCATCAGTGAAGACCCATTGGGCTCTGGGGCCAACGTCCTGACTTTC

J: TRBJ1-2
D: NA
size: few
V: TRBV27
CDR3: CASSLSGGRQGHGYTF
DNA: TGTGCCAGCAGTTTATCGGGGGGTAGGCAGGGGCACGGCTACACCTTC

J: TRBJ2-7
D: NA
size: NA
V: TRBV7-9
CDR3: CASSLVDEQYF
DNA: TGTGCCAGCAGCTTGGTCGACGAGCAGTACTTC

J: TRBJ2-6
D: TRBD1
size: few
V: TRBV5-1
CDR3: CASSPGTAHSGANVLTF
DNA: TGCGCCAGCAGCCCTGGGACAGCCCACTCTGGGGCCAACGTCCTGACTTTC

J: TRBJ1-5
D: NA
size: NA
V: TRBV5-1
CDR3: CASSLAQGTQPQHF
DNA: TGCGCCAGCAGCTTGGCCCAGGGGACTCAGCCCCAGCATTTT

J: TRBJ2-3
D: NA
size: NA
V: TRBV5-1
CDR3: CASSGGTVTDTQYF
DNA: TGCGCCAGCTCCGGCGGGACAGTCACAGATACGCAGTATTTT

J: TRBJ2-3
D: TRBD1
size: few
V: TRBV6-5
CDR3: CASSYSRTGPDTQYF
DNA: TGTGCCAGCAGTTACTCGCGGACAGGGCCAGATACGCAGTATTTT

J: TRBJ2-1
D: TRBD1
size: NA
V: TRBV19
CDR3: CASSIRGFPTFNEQFF
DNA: TGTGCCAGTAGTATCAGGGGGTTCCCAACCTTCAATGAGCAGTTCTTC

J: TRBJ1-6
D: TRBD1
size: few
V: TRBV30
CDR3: CAWSGAQGAYSPLHF
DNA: TGTGCCTGGAGTGGGGCACAGGGGGCATATTCACCCCTCCACTTT

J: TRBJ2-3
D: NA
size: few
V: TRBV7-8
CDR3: CASSHKPRGLQLPDTQYF
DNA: TGTGCCAGCAGCCACAAACCCCGGGGGCTACAATTGCCAGATACGCAGTATTTT

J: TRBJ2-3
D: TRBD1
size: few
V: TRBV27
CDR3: CASTPGQFTDTQYF
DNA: TGTGCCAGCACCCCGGGACAGTTCACAGATACGCAGTATTTT

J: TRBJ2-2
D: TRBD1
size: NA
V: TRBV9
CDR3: CASSVPIPGQGVDDTGELFF
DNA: TGTGCCAGCAGCGTACCGATACCGGGACAGGGAGTGGATGACACCGGGGAGCTGTTTTTT

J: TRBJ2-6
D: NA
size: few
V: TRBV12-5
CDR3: CASGLSGPGANVLTF
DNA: TGTGCTAGTGGGTTGTCAGGGCCTGGGGCCAACGTCCTGACTTTC

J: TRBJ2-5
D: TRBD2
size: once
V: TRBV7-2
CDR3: CASTLGLAANQETQYF
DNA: TGTGCCAGCACCCTGGGACTAGCGGCAAACCAAGAGACCCAGTACTTC

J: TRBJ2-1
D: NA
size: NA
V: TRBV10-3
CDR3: CAIWRGMDNEQFF
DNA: TGTGCCATATGGCGGGGTATGGACAATGAGCAGTTCTTC

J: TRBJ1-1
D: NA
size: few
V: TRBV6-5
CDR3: CASSNAGSTEAFF
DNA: TGTGCCAGCAGCAACGCGGGGAGCACTGAAGCTTTCTTT

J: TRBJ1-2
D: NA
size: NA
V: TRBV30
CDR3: CAWRTDSNYGYTF
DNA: TGTGCCTGGAGGACGGACTCTAACTATGGCTACACCTTC

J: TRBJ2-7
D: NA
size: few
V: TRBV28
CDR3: CASSLDGSYEQYF
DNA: TGTGCCAGCAGTTTAGACGGGTCCTACGAGCAGTACTTC

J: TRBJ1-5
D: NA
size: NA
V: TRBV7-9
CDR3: CASSPGRGNQPQHF
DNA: TGTGCCAGCAGCCCGGGGAGGGGTAATCAGCCCCAGCATTTT

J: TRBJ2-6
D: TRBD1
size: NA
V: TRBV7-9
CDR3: CASSLAGTVGSGANVLTF
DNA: TGTGCCAGCAGCTTAGCGGGGACAGTCGGCTCTGGGGCCAACGTCCTGACTTTC

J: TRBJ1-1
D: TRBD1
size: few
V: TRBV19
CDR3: CASSRGQANTEAFF
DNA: TGTGCCAGTAGTCGGGGACAGGCGAACACTGAAGCTTTCTTT

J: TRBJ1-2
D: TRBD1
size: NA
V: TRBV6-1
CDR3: CAVRTGADYGYTF
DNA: TGTGCCGTCCGGACAGGGGCGGACTATGGCTACACCTTC

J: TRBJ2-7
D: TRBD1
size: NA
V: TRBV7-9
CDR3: CACTRGGLGYEQYF
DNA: TGTGCCTGCACGCGAGGGGGCCTGGGGTACGAGCAGTACTTC

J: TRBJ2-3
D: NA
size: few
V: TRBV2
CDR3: CASRWGRTDTQYF
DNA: TGTGCCAGCAGGTGGGGCAGGACAGATACGCAGTATTTT

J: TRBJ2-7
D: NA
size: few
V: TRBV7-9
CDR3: CASSLAGTNSYEQYF
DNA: TGTGCCAGCAGCTTAGCTGGCACCAACTCCTACGAGCAGTACTTC

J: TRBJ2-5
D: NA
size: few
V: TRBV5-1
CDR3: CASSLVEGHETQYF
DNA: TGCGCCAGCAGCTTAGTTGAGGGGCATGAGACCCAGTACTTC

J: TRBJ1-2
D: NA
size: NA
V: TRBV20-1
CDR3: CSVSRGGYTF
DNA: TGCAGTGTATCCCGTGGTGGCTACACCTTC

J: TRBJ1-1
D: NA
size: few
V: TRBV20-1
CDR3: CSARGDTEAFF
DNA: TGCAGTGCTAGAGGGGACACTGAAGCTTTCTTT

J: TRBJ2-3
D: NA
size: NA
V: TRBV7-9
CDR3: CASSPEGFTDTQYF
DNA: TGTGCCAGCAGCCCTGAGGGATTCACAGATACGCAGTATTTT

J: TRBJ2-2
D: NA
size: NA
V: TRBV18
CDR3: CASSPNENTGELFF
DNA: TGTGCCAGCTCACCCAACGAGAACACCGGGGAGCTGTTTTTT

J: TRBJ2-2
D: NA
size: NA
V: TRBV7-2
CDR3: CASDERGLGLTNTGELFF
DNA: TGTGCCAGCGATGAGAGGGGTCTGGGACTGACGAACACCGGGGAGCTGTTTTTT

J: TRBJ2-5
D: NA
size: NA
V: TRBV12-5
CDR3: CASGLPPETQYF
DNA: TGTGCTAGTGGTTTGCCTCCAGAGACCCAGTACTTC

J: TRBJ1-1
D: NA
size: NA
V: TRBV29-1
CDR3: CSVQLNTEAFF
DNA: TGCAGCGTCCAGTTGAACACTGAAGCTTTCTTT

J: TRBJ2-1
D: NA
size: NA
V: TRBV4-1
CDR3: CASSQGEISSYNEQFF
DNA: TGCGCCAGCAGCCAAGGTGAGATTTCTTCCTACAATGAGCAGTTCTTC

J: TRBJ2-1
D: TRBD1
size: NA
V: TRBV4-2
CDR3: CASSQQGATYNEQFF
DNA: TGTGCCAGCAGCCAACAGGGGGCGACCTACAATGAGCAGTTCTTC

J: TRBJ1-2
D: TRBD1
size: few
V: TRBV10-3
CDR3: CAISSDRGLGYTF
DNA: TGTGCCATCAGTTCGGACAGGGGTCTAGGCTACACCTTC

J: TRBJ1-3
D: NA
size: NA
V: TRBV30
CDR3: CAGRGSGNTIYF
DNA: TGTGCCGGGAGGGGATCTGGAAACACCATATATTTT

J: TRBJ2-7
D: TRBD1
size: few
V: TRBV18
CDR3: CASSPGQGSPYEQYF
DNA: TGTGCCAGCTCACCCGGACAGGGAAGTCCCTACGAGCAGTACTTC

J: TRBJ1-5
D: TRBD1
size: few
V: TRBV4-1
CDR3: CASSPDPQGAQPQHF
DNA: TGCGCCAGCAGCCCAGACCCCCAGGGGGCTCAGCCCCAGCATTTT

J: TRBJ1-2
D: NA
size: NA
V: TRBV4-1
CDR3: CASSQEGEVWGYTF
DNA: TGCGCCAGCAGCCAAGAAGGGGAAGTATGGGGCTACACCTTC

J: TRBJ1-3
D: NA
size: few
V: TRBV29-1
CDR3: CSVATGPYTGGNTIYF
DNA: TGCAGCGTGGCCACAGGGCCTTATACTGGTGGAAACACCATATATTTT

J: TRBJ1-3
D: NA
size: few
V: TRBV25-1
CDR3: CASSEIKHGSSGNTIYF
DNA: TGTGCCAGCAGTGAAATAAAACACGGCAGCTCTGGAAACACCATATATTTT

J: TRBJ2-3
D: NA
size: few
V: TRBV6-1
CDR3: CASNSYGDTQYF
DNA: TGTGCCAGCAACTCATATGGGGATACGCAGTATTTT

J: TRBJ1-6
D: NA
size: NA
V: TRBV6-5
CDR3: CASSYSLRVYNSPLHF
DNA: TGTGCCAGCAGTTACTCGCTCAGGGTCTATAATTCACCCCTCCACTTT

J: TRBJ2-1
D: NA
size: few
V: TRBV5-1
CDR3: CASSLASAYNEQFF
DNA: TGCGCCAGCAGCTTGGCTAGCGCGTACAATGAGCAGTTCTTC

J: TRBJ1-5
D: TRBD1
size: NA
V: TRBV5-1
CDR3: CASSLGDRVGNQPQHF
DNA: TGCGCCAGCAGCTTGGGGGACAGGGTGGGAAATCAGCCCCAGCATTTT

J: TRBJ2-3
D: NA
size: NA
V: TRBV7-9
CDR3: CASSPGTSPSTDTQYF
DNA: TGTGCCAGCAGCCCCGGGACGTCACCTAGCACAGATACGCAGTATTTT

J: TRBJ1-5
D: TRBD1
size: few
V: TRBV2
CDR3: CASTGQGLGNQPQHF
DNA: TGTGCCAGCACTGGACAGGGACTTGGGAATCAGCCCCAGCATTTT

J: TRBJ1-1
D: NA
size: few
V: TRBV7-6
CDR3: CASSFWLEAFF
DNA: TGTGCCAGCAGCTTCTGGCTTGAAGCTTTCTTT